The following is a T cell receptor (beta chain) sequence with its context. Its antigen is undetermined. This specimen comes from a study of T-cell memory formation after mild COVID-19. The wider study: TCR clustering was largely donor specific.

One entry per CDR3 protein, called by TCRdb with MiXCR from the 5' RACE reads. The sample has more than 350,000 distinct CDR3 sequences; roughly 15% are singletons. The germline V gene encodes CDR1 SGDLS and CDR2 YYNGEE. The V gene lost 3 bases and the J gene lost 6 bases, with 11 bases spanning the gap. This CDR3 has 13 amino acids. Study-level results: Contracting CD8+ clones were enriched in EMRA, CD4+ mainly in CM and EM. Clones from the second wave (peaking day 37) had unconfirmed SARS-CoV-2 specificity.

The genes are TRBV9 and TRBJ2-3; the D gene could be TRBD1 or TRBD2 (5 bases each). What was sequenced was PBMCs or a T cell subset sorted from them (not recorded which). The receptor was isolated from a man younger than 35 who had mild COVID-19 (a few samples of this study predate the infection). Cell type and time point are not known. Written as DNA, the CDR3 is TGTGCCAGCAGCGGGGGGATGAGGGATACGCAGTATTTT. This translates into CASSGGMRDTQYF. The whole variable domain, remainder taken from reference TRBV9 and TRBJ2-3, is DSGVTQTPKHLITATGQRVTLRCSPRSGDLSVYWYQQSLDQGLQFLIQYYNGEERAKGNILERFSAQQFPDLHSELNLSSLELGDSALYFCASSGGMRDTQYFGPGTRLTVL.